These 14 T cell receptor beta chains were sequenced from one sample in a study of OX40 agonist ivuxolimab in advanced cancers. Repertoires were generated with immunoSEQ multiplex PCR, while TCRdb's copy carries only in-frame clones and drops some. The repertoire has around 31,000 clones, roughly 90% of them found once; the top ten carry approximately 26%. The input for sequencing was CD4+ or CD8+ T cells sorted from blood, taken in a trial of the OX40 agonist ivuxolimab. The receptors come from an adult with an advanced solid tumor such as melanoma, head and neck, liver or kidney cancer.

In its sample, this clone was seen once. The gene calls are TRBV19 and TRBJ1-5, with D perhaps matching TRBD1 (6 bases). Germline V gives CDR1 LNHDA, CDR2 SQIVND (reference sequence). The CDR3 loop spans 14 amino acids. Trimming cost V 7 bases and J 7 bases, with 17 bases left between them. CDR3 in DNA: TGTGCCAGTAAGGTAGTGGGGGCCACCCAGCCCCAGCATTTT. It specifies CASKVVGATQPQHF. The whole variable domain, remainder taken from reference TRBV19 and TRBJ1-5, is DGGITQSPKYLFRKEGQNVTLSCEQNLNHDAMYWYRQDPGQGLRLIYYSQIVNDFQKGDIAEGYSVSREKKESFPLTVTSAQKNPTAFYLCASKVVGATQPQHFGDGTRLSIL.

The rearrangement links TRBV7-9 to TRBJ2-5; 8 bases align to TRBD2. The J segment lost 3 bases and the V segment lost 2 bases, leaving 5 bases of the junction unmatched. Germline V gene lookup returns CDR1 SEHNR and CDR2 FQNEAQ (reference sequence). The length of the CDR3 is 15 residues. The DNA of the CDR3 is TGTGCCAGCAGCTTAAGCAGCGGGGGTGAAGAGACCCAGTACTTC. Translated: CASSLSSGGEETQYF.

This clone was recorded only once. This chain links TRBV30 with TRBJ1-2; D unclear. Germline CDR1 reads GTSNPN; CDR2 reads SVGIG (reference sequence). Trimming cost V 3 bases and J 1 base, with 12 bases left between them. There are 14 residues in the CDR3. CDR3 coding DNA: TGTGCCTGGAGGACTTATGGCTATAACTATGGCTACACCTTC. As protein: CAWRTYGYNYGYTF.

The chain uses TRBV4-2 and TRBJ2-7; unclear D gene. Per the germline V gene, CDR1 is LGHNA and CDR2 is YNFKEQ. The V gene lost 0 bases and the J gene lost 2 bases, with 11 bases spanning the gap. This CDR3 is built from 15 residues. The DNA for the CDR3 is TGTGCCAGCAGCCAAGATTCCGCTACAACCTACGAGCAGTACTTC. Amino acids: CASSQDSATTYEQYF.

The J gene is TRBJ2-7, the V gene TRBV11-2; 8 nucleotides agree with TRBD1. The CDR3 covers 14 residues. Looked up from germline, CDR1 is SGHAT and CDR2 is FQNNGV. The V and J ends lost 6 bases and 2 bases, in that order; junction bases with no gene match: 6. In DNA form, the CDR3 reads TGTGCCAGCAGTATAGGACAGGGAGCCTACGAGCAGTACTTC. It yields the protein CASSIGQGAYEQYF.

This rearrangement joins TRBV5-1 to TRBJ1-1; D ambiguous. Germline V CDR1 and CDR2: SGHRS, YFSETQ. Between the trimmed V and J ends, which lost 2 bases and 2 bases, there was a span of 13 bases. The CDR3 spans 15 residues. The CDR3 loop reads CASSFEAGPNTEAFF. The CDR3 bases are TGCGCCAGCAGCTTTGAGGCAGGACCCAACACTGAAGCTTTCTTT.

The count of this clone is one. The J gene is TRBJ2-2, the V gene TRBV6-5; TRBD2 aligns across 8 bases. The V gene end was trimmed by 2 bases and the J gene end by 3 bases; junction bases not matched to a gene: 5. CDR1 is MNHEY, CDR2 SVGAGI, per germline. There are 16 residues in the CDR3. In DNA form, the CDR3 reads TGTGCCAGCAGTTACGGTCCTAGCGGGTACACCGGGGAGCTGTTTTTT. It codes for CASSYGPSGYTGELFF.

The CDR3 sequence is CASSLLMGTSEQFF. The DNA of the CDR3 is TGTGCCAGCAGCTTGCTGATGGGCACAAGTGAGCAGTTCTTC. The rearrangement joins TRBV5-6 to TRBJ2-1; D gene uncertain. The CDR3 is 14 amino acids. Germline CDR1 SGHDT, CDR2 YYEEEE. V lost 1 base and J 9 bases, leaving 14 bases between the germline ends.

The genes are TRBV27 and TRBJ2-7, with D possibly TRBD2 on 5 matching bases. There are 13 residues in the CDR3. V lost 0 bases and J lost 3, with 6 bases in between. Germline lookup yields CDR1 MNHEY and CDR2 SMNVEV (reference sequence). The DNA of the CDR3 is TGTGCCAGCAGTTTATCCCGGGACTACGAGCAGTACTTC. Translating gives CASSLSRDYEQYF.

This clone was detected only once. The chain employs TRBV6-6 and TRBJ2-3, with 8 positions matching TRBD2. This CDR3 has 12 amino acids. Trimming removed 10 bases from V and 6 bases from J; junction bases left unmatched: 6. Germline V gene lookup returns CDR1 MNHNY and CDR2 SVGAGI (reference sequence). The CDR3 coding sequence is TGTGCCATCGCGGGGGGCCCCGATACGCAGTATTTT. This gives the protein CAIAGGPDTQYF.

V gene TRBV4-1 combines with J gene TRBJ2-3; 9 bases match TRBD2. Looked up from germline, CDR1 is MGHRA and CDR2 is YSYEKL. The ends lost 4 bases at V and 4 bases at J; junction bases unmatched: 9. CDR3 length: 16 residues. CDR3 DNA: TGCGCCAGCAGCCCATCGGGTAGCGGGGGTTCAGATACGCAGTATTTT. It specifies CASSPSGSGGSDTQYF.

This chain joins TRBV12-5 and TRBJ2-3, with D perhaps TRBD2 (6 bases). The germline gives CDR1 LGHNT, CDR2 FRNRAP. V lost 1 base, J lost 4 bases, and 12 bases lay in between. The CDR3 length is 15 residues. The CDR3 sequence: CASGLAGDGSDTQYF. CDR3 in DNA: TGTGCTAGTGGTTTGGCGGGGGATGGGTCAGATACGCAGTATTTT.

The chain links TRBV6-1 to TRBJ1-1; D perhaps matches TRBD1 (6 bases). The CDR3 length is 16 residues. CDR1 and CDR2 from the germline V gene are MNHNS and SASEGT. With 2 bases removed from V and 2 bases from J, the gap between germline ends came to 15 bases. The CDR3 DNA is TGTGCCAGCAGTGAACTTGGACAGTTGTCAAACACTGAAGCTTTCTTT. Amino acids: CASSELGQLSNTEAFF.

In DNA, the CDR3 is TGCGCCAGCAGCCAAGATGGGCCGGCGCGGAGCACAGATACGCAGTATTTT. Its translation is CASSQDGPARSTDTQYF. V and J are TRBV4-3 and TRBJ2-3; D is unclear. V shed 0 bases and J shed 0 bases, with 13 bases lying between them. This CDR3 is 17 amino acids long. Germline V gene data show CDR1 as LGHNA and CDR2 as YSLEER.